This entry features one TCR beta chain sequence. This specimen belongs to a study of blood T cell repertoires in COVID-19. Trimming took 8 bases from V and 3 from J, leaving 16 bases between them. Germline loops: CDR1 LNHDA, CDR2 SQIVND (reference sequence). The CDR3 is 14 residues long. Authors' methods: Counts of nucleated cells, estimated from reference gene primer amplification, were obtained. The repertoire was sequenced with immunoSEQ multiplex PCR; TCRdb's copy has only in-frame clones and lacks some. Clone size and the V and J calls come from that table; the DNA yielded D and trimming. Found here are approximately 61,000 clones, around 85% of them singletons; the top ten hold about 14%.

Sequenced: peripheral blood. The gene calls are TRBV19 and TRBJ1-2; possible D gene TRBD1, 6 bases. This clonotype originated in a human donor in a cohort sampled during active COVID-19. CDR3 sequence reads: CASHGRGSDYGYTF. In DNA form, the CDR3 reads TGTGCCAGTCACGGGAGGGGGAGTGACTATGGCTACACCTTC.